The T cell receptor beta chain described here comes from a study of T-cell memory formation after mild COVID-19. V shed 3 bases, J shed 3 bases, and the junction held 9 bases outside the gene matches. Looked up from germline, CDR1 is SGHRS and CDR2 is YFSETQ. This CDR3 comprises 17 residues. This clonotype was picked up a small number of times. MiXCR was run by TCRdb on the 5' RACE reads, yielding one entry per CDR3 protein. The table shows hundreds of thousands of distinct CDR3 sequences, with more than 15% occurring only once. This chain uses TRBV5-1 with TRBJ2-2, with 9 positions matching TRBD2. Input material: PBMCs or a T cell subset sorted from them (not recorded which). The TCR originated in a man aged 18-30 years who had mild COVID-19 (a few samples of this study predate the infection). Cell type and time point are not known. The CDR3 loop reads CASSSPWRGGHTGELFF. CDR3 DNA: TGCGCCAGCAGCTCCCCCTGGCGGGGGGGCCACACCGGGGAGCTGTTTTTT.